This TCR beta chain was recorded in a study of T-cell memory formation after mild COVID-19. TCRdb itself ran the 5' RACE reads through MiXCR, one entry per CDR3 protein. The table records about 560,000 distinct CDR3 sequences, 15% to 20% of them present only once. The receptor's source is an adult woman who had mild COVID-19 (a few samples of this study predate the infection). Cell type and time point are not known. Sequenced sample: PBMCs or a T cell subset sorted from them (not recorded which).

This CDR3 is CASSFYLEMAGELFF. The CDR3 nucleotides read TGCGCCAGCAGCTTCTATCTCGAAATGGCCGGGGAGCTGTTTTTT. The chain couples TRBV5-1 to TRBJ2-2; the D is unclear. The CDR3 covers 15 residues. V shed 2 bases and J shed 6 bases, with 14 bases lying between them. Germline V gives CDR1 SGHRS, CDR2 YFSETQ.